This TCR beta chain was identified in a study of cytomegalovirus exposure and HLA in healthy donors. Regarding the study as a whole: Cytomegalovirus-associated TCR beta chains were listed, numbering approximately 150. Cytomegalovirus status was reportedly diagnosed by the classifier with high specificity and sensitivity. In vitro, three CMV-associated chains proved specific for CMV antigens.

An approximately 120-subject validation cohort, separate from the approximately 720-subject first cohort, supplied the donors. Notes on this clone: Its specificity is unknown. The same CDR3 also results from other DNA sequences found in this sample.

CDR1 MNHEY and CDR2 SMNVEV come from the germline V gene (reference sequence). Deletions cut 3 bases from V and 1 base from J, with 6 bases between. There are 13 residues in the CDR3. Clones were sequenced by immunoSEQ multiplex PCR, and TCRdb holds only the in-frame ones, with some missing. Of about 250,000 clones in the sample, about 90% were seen once. The TCR was taken from a man aged 18 to 35 in good health and CMV-seropositive. Material: PBMCs. The genes are TRBV27 and TRBJ1-1; no clear D gene. The chain's CDR3 is CASSFGGNTEAFF. Written as DNA, the CDR3 is TGTGCCAGCAGTTTCGGCGGGAACACTGAAGCTTTCTTT.